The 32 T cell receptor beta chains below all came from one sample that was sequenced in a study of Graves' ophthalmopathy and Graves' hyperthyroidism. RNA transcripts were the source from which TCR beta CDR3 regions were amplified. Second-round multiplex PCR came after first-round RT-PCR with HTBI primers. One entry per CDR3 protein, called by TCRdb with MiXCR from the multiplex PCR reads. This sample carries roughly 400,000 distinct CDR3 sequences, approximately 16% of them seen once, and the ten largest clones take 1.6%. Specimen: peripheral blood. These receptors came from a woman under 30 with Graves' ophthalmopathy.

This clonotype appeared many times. The DNA for the CDR3 is TGTGCCAGCAGCTGGGAGGACAGTGTCTATGGCTACACCTTC. Translating gives CASSWEDSVYGYTF. The chain combines TRBV6-2 or TRBV6-3 with TRBJ1-2, with a weak D call TRBD1 (6 bases). This CDR3 is 14 amino acids long. Trimming left V 6 bases short and J 4 bases short, with 15 bases between. The V gene's germline CDR1 is MNHEY and CDR2 SVGEGT.

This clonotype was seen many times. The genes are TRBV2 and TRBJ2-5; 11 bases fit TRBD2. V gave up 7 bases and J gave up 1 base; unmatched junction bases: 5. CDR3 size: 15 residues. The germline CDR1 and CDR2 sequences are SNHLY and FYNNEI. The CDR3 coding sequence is TGTGCCAGCAACCCTAGCGGGGGGACCCAAGAGACCCAGTACTTC. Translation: CASNPSGGTQETQYF.

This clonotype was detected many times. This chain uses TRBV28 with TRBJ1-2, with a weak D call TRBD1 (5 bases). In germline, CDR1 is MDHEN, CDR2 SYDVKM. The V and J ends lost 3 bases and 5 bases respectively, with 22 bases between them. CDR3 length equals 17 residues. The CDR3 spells CASSFTLGGTVGYGYTF. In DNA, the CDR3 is TGTGCCAGCAGTTTCACACTCGGGGGGACGGTCGGGTATGGCTACACCTTC.

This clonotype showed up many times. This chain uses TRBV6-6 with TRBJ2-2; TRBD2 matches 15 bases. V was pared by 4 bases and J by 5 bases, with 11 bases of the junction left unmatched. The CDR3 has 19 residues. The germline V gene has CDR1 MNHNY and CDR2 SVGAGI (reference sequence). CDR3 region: CASSSGTSGGRRRTGELFF. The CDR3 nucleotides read TGTGCCAGCAGTTCCGGGACTAGCGGGGGGCGCCGTAGGACCGGGGAGCTGTTTTTT.

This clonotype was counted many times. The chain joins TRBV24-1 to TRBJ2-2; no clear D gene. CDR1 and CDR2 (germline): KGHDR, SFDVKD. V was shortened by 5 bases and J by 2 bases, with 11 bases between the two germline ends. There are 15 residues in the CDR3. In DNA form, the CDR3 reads TGTGCCACCAGTGTAGTGACTGCTAACACCGGGGAGCTGTTTTTT. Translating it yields CATSVVTANTGELFF.

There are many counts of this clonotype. CDR3 sequence reads: CASSFLGQGTQYF. The DNA of the CDR3 is TGTGCCAGCAGTTTCTTGGGACAGGGGACGCAGTATTTT. This sequence joins TRBV27 and TRBJ2-3; TRBD1 aligns across 10 bases. In germline, CDR1 is MNHEY, CDR2 SMNVEV (reference sequence). The CDR3 extends over 13 amino acids. J gave up 9 bases and V 3 bases, and 3 bases lay outside the gene matches.

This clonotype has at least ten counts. The DNA for the CDR3 is TGTGCCAGCAGTTATCTTGAGCCGGGACAGCCCTACGAGCAGTACTTC. It encodes CASSYLEPGQPYEQYF. The chain joins TRBV6-5 to TRBJ2-7, with 7 bases matching TRBD1. The CDR3 is made up of 16 amino acids. Germline assignment: CDR1 MNHEY and CDR2 SVGAGI. Trimming at V came to 3 bases and at J to 2 bases, leaving 10 bases not matched to a gene.

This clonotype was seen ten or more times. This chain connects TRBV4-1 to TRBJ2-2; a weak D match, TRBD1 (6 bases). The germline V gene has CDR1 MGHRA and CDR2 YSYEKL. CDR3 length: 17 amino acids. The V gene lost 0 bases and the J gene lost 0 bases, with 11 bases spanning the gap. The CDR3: CASSQDQGYANTGELFF. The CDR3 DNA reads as TGCGCCAGCAGCCAAGATCAGGGGTACGCGAACACCGGGGAGCTGTTTTTT.

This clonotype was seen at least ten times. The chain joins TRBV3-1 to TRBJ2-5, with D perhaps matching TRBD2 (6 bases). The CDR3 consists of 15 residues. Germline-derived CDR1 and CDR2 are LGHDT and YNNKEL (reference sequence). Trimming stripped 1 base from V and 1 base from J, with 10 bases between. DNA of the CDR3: TGTGCCAGCAGCCAAGGGGTGGGACTCCAAGAGACCCAGTACTTC. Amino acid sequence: CASSQGVGLQETQYF.

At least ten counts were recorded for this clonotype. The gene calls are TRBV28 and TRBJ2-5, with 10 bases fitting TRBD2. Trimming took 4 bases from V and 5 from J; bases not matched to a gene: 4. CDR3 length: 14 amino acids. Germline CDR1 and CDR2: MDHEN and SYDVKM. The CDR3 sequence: CASSSQTSGETQYF. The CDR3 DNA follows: TGTGCCAGCAGTTCTCAGACTAGCGGGGAGACCCAGTACTTC.

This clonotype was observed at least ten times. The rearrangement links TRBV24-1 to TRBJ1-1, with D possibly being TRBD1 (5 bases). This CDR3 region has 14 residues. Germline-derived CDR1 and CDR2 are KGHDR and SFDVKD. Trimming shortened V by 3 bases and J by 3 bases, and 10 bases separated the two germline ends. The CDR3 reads CATSDAGIDTEAFF. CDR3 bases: TGTGCCACCAGTGATGCAGGGATAGACACTGAAGCTTTCTTT.

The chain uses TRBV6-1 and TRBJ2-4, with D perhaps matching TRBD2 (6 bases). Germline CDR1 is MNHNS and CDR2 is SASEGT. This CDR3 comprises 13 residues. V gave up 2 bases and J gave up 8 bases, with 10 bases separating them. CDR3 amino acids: CASSEQGGDIQYF. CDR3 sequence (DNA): TGTGCCAGCAGTGAACAGGGAGGTGACATTCAGTACTTC.

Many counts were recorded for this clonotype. Here the CDR3 reads CSASQGASYEQYF. The CDR3 nucleotides read TGCAGTGCTAGCCAGGGCGCCTCCTACGAGCAGTACTTC. This rearrangement joins TRBV20-1 to TRBJ2-7; tentatively, D is TRBD1 (5 bases). V lost 3 bases and J lost 0, with 9 bases in between. This CDR3 contains 13 residues. The germline CDR1 and CDR2 sequences are DFQATT and SNEGSKA (reference sequence).

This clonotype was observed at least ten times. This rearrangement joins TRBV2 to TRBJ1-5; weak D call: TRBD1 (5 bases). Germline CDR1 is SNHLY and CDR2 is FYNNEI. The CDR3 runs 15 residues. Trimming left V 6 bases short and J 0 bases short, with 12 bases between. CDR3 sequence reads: CASRGGYNSNQPQHF. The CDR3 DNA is TGTGCCAGCAGGGGGGGATACAATAGCAATCAGCCCCAGCATTTT.

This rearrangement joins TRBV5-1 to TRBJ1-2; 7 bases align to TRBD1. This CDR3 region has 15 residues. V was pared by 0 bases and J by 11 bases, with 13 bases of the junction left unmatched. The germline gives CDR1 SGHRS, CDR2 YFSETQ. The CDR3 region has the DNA TGCGCCAGCAGCTTGGGGACGACAGGGAATAGTCAGTACACCTTC. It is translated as CASSLGTTGNSQYTF. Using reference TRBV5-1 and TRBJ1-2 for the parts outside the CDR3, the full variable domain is KAGVTQTPRYLIKTRGQQVTLSCSPISGHRSVSWYQQTPGQGLQFLFEYFSETQRNKGNFPGRFSGRQFSNSRSEMNVSTLELGDSALYLCASSLGTTGNSQYTFGSGTRLTVV.

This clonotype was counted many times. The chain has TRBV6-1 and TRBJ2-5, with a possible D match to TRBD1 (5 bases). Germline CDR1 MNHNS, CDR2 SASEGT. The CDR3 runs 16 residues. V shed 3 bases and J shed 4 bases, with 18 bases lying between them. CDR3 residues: CASSETDSLPGETQYF. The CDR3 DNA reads TGTGCCAGCAGTGAGACCGACAGCCTCCCGGGAGAGACCCAGTACTTC.

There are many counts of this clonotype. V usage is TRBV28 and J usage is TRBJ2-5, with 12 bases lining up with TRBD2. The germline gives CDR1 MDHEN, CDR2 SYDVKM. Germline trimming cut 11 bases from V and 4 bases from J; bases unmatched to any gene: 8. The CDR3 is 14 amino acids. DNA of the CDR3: TGTGCCGCCCAGACTAGCGGGAGCTTAGAGACCCAGTACTTC. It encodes CAAQTSGSLETQYF.

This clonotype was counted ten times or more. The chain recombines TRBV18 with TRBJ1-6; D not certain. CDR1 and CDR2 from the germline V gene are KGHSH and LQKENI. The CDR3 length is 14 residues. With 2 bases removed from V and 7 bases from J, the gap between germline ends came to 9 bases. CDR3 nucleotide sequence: TGTGCCAGCTCACCATATAAGGTGAATTCACCCCTCCACTTT. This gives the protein CASSPYKVNSPLHF.

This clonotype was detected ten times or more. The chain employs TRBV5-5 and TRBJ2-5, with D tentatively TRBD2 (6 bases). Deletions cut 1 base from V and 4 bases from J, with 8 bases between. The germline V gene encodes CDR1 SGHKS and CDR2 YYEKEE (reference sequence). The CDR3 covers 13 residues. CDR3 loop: CASSLFGGETQYF. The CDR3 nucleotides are TGTGCCAGCAGCTTGTTCGGGGGAGAGACCCAGTACTTC.

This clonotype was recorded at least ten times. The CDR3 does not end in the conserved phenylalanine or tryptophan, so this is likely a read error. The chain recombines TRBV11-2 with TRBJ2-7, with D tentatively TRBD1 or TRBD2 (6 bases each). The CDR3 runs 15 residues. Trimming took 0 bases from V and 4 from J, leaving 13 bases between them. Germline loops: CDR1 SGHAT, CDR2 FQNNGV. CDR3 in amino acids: CASSLDGGPLYEQYL. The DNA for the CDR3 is TGTGCCAGCAGCTTAGATGGGGGGCCCCTATACGAGCAGTACCTC.

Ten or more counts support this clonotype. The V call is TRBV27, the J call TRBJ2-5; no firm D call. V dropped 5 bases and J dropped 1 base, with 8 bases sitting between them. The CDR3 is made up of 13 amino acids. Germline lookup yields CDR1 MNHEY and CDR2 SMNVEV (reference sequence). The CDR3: CASSPLPQETQYF. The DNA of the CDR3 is TGTGCCAGCAGTCCCCTCCCCCAAGAGACCCAGTACTTC.

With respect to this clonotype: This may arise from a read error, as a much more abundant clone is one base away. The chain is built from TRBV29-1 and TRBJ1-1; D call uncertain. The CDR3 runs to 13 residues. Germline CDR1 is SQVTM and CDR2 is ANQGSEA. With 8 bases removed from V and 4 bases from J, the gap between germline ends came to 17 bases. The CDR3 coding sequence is TGCAGCTCCTGCCCCGGGAGGTGCACTGAAGCTTTCTTT. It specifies CSSCPGRCTEAFF.

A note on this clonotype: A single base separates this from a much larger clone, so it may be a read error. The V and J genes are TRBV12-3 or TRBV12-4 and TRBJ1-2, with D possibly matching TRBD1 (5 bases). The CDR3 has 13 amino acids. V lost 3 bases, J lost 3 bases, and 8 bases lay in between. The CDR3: CASSFSGDYGYTF. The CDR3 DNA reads TGTGCCAGCAGTTTCTCGGGGGACTATGGCTACACCTTC.

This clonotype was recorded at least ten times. The CDR3 region is CASSPSGTGRTSPLHF. CDR3 DNA sequence: TGTGCCAGCAGCCCTTCCGGGACAGGGCGGACTTCACCCCTCCACTTT. V gene TRBV11-2 combines with J gene TRBJ1-6; 9 bases match TRBD1. Trimming took 5 bases from V and 9 from J; bases not matched to a gene: 11. This CDR3 is built from 16 residues. Germline values: CDR1 SGHAT, CDR2 FQNNGV.

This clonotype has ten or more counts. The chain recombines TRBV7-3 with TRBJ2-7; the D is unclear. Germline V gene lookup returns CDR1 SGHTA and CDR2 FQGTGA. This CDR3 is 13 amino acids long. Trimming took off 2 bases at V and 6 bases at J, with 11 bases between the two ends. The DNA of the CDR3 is TGTGCCAGCAGCTTAGTTCCGGGTGGCGAGCAGTACTTC. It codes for CASSLVPGGEQYF. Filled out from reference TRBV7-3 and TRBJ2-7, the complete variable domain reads GAGVSQTPSNKVTEKGKYVELRCDPISGHTALYWYRQSLGQGPEFLIYFQGTGAADDSGLPNDRFFAVRPEGSVSTLKIQRTERGDSAVYLCASSLVPGGEQYFGPGTRLTVT.

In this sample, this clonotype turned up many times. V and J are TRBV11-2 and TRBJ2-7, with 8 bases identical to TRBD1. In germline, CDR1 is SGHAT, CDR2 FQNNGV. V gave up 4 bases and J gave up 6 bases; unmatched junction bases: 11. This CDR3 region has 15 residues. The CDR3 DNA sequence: TGTGCCAGCAGCTCAACTACACGGACAGGGAGCGAGCAGTACTTC. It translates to CASSSTTRTGSEQYF.

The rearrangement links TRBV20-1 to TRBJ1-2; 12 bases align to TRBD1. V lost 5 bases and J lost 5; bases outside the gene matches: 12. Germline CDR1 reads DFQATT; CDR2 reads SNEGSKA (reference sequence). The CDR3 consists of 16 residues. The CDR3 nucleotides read TGCAGTGCTTACCCGGGACAGGGGGCTCTGGGGTATGGCTACACCTTC. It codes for CSAYPGQGALGYGYTF.

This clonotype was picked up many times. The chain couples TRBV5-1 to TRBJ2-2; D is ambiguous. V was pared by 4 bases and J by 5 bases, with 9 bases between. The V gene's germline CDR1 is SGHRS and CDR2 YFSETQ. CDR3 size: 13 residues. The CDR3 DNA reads TGCGCCAGCAGCGTAGACGCGACCGGGGAGCTGTTTTTT. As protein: CASSVDATGELFF.

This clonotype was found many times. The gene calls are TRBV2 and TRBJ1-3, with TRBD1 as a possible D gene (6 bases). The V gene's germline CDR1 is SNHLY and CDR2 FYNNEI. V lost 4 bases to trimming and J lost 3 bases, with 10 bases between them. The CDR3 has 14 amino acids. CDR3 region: CASSVGGIGNTIYF. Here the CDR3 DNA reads TGTGCCAGCAGTGTAGGGGGAATTGGAAACACCATATATTTT.

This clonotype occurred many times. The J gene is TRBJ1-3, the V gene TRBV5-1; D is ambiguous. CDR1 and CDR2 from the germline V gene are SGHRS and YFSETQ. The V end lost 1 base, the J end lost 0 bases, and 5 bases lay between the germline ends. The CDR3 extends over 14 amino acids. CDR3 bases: TGCGCCAGCAGCTTGTCGAGCTCTGGAAACACCATATATTTT. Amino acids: CASSLSSSGNTIYF.

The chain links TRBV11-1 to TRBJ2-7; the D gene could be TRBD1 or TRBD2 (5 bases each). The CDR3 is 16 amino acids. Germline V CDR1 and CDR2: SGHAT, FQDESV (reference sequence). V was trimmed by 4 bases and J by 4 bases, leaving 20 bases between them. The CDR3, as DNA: TGTGCCAGCAGCTCGATAGGGCAGGGCGACTATTACGAGCAGTACTTC. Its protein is CASSSIGQGDYYEQYF.

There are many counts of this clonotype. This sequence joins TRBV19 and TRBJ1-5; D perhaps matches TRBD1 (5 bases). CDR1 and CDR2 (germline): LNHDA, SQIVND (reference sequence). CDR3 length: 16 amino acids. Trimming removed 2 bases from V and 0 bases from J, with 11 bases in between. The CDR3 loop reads CASSISRGSSNQPQHF. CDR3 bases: TGTGCCAGTAGTATAAGCCGGGGGTCTAGCAATCAGCCCCAGCATTTT.